This TCR beta chain was identified during a study of CXCR3-negative and CXCR3-positive naive CD8 T cells. Study-wide context: Sequencing gave about 140 million TRB reads overall, about 1.5 +/- 0.3 million per library.

The libraries of TRB cDNA were constructed through 5' RACE using UMI labels. For each CDR3 protein, TCRdb gives one entry from its re-call of the 5' RACE reads, without DNA. The table for this sample gives 55,000 to 65,000 distinct CDR3 sequences. Study results and caveats: CXCR3-negative naive cells had less hydrophobic TRB CDR3s than did CXCR3-positive naive cells.

As for this clonotype: Antigen specificity is unknown.

The CDR3 sequence is 15 residues long. Germline V gene lookup returns CDR1 DFQATT and CDR2 SNEGSKA (reference sequence). CD45RO-CCR7+CD27+CD95- was the phenotype of naive CD8+ T cells. This TCR was recovered from a human donor in good health. Some clones in this sample may be carry-over from other donors' samples. The sequenced material came from naive CXCR3+ CD8+ T cells from blood. Subset here: CD45RO-CCR7+CD27+CD95- naive CD8+ T cells expressing CXCR3 (TNR3+). This chain uses TRBV20-1 with TRBJ2-2; no DNA is available, so the TRBD1 call from TCRdb remains unchecked. CDR3 region: CSARAPGRETGELFF.